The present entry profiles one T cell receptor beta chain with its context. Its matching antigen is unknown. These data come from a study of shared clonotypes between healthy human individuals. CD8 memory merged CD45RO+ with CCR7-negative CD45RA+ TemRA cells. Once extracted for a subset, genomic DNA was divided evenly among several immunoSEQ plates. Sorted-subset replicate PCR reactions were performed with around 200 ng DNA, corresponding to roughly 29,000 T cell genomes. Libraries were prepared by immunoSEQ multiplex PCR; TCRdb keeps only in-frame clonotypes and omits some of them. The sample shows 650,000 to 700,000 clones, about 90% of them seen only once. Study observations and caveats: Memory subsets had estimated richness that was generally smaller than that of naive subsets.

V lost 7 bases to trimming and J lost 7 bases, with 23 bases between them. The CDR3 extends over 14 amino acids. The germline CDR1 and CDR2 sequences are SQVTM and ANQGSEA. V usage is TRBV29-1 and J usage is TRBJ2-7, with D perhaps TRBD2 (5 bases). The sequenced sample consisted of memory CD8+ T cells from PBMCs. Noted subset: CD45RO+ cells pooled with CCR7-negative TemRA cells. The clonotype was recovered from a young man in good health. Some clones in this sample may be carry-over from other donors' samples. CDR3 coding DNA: TGCAGCGCCGTCCTCAGGCAGGCCCAGCGGGAGCAGTACTTC. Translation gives CSAVLRQAQREQYF.